The T cell receptor beta chain under discussion was sequenced for a study of OX40 agonist ivuxolimab in advanced cancers. The wider study: Patients received ivuxolimab, an intravenous treatment, every 2 weeks at 0.01 to 10 mg/kg. Subjects had a mean age of roughly 57 years, with a range of 23 to 79; roughly 80% were male. General study points: Partial responders dosed at 0.1-3.0 mg/kg displayed clonal expansion ranking among the lowest. The study found that CD8+ T cells averaged more expanded clones than CD4+.

On this clone itself: Antigen specificity is unknown. One junction end disagrees with the germline gene, perhaps due to a read error. The sample carries other DNA sequences with the same CDR3.

TCRdb's copy holds only in-frame clones and misses some; the assay was immunoSEQ multiplex PCR. The sample carries about 48,000 clones, 85% recorded once. The length of the CDR3 is 14 residues. Germline lookup yields CDR1 SGHDN and CDR2 FVKESK. The rearrangement links TRBV14 to TRBJ1-2, with D unclear. The input for sequencing was CD4+ or CD8+ T cells sorted from blood, taken in a trial of the OX40 agonist ivuxolimab. The source of this sequence is an adult with an advanced solid tumor such as melanoma, head and neck, liver or kidney cancer. The CDR3 sequence: CASSQDGRSYGYTF. CDR3 sequence (DNA): TGTGCCAGCAGCCAAGATGGCAGATCCTATGGTTACACCTTC.